This TCR beta chain was obtained from a study of blood T cell repertoires in COVID-19. V was shortened by 0 bases and J by 0 bases, with 7 bases between the two germline ends. Germline CDR1 and CDR2: LGHDT and YNNKEL (reference sequence). The CDR3 contains 15 residues. TCRdb's copy holds only in-frame clones and misses some; the assay was immunoSEQ multiplex PCR. The sample lists over 200,000 clones, about 84% occurring once. This receptor was identified in a man between 60 and 70 years old who had recovered from COVID-19. The chain has TRBV3-1 (or the pseudogene TRBV3-2) and TRBJ2-3; unclear D gene. The source material was PBMCs or T cells enriched from blood (not recorded which). This CDR3 reads CASSQDYPSTDTQYF. DNA of the CDR3: TGTGCCAGCAGCCAAGACTACCCTAGCACAGATACGCAGTATTTT.